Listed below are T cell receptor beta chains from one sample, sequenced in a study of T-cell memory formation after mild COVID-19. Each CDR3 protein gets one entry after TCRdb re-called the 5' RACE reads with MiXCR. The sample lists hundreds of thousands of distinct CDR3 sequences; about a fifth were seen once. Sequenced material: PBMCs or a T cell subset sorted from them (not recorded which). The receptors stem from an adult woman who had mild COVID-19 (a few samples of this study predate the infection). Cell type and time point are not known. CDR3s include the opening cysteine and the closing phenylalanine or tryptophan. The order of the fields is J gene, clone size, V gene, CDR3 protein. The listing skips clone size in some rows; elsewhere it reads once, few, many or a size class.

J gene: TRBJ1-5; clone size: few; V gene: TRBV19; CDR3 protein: CASSNRDRRNQPQHF
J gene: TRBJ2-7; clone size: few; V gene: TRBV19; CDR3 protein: CASTRTYSSYEQYF
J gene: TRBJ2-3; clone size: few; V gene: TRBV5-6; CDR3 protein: CASSFRAGGSDTQYF
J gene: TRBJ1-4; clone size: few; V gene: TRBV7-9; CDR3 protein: CASSLDPGEWEKLFF
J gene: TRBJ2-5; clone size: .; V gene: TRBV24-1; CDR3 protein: CATSGSEETQYF
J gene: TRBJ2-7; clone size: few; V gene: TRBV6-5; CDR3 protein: CASRQDGGREQYF
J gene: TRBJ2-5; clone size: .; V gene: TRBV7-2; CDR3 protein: CASSLVGTGPRETQYF
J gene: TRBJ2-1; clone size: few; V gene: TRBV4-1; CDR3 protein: CASSPGFFKDNEQFF
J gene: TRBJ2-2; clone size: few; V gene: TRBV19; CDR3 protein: CASSISGVNTGELFF
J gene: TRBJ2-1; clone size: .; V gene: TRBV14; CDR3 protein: CASSPRGEGLLNEQFF
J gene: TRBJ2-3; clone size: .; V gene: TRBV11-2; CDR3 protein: CASSLAQVGRYTDTQYF
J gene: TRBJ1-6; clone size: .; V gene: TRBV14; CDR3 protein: CASSGPGFNSPLHF
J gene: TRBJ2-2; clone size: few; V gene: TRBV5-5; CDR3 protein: CASDSAAGGFGELFF
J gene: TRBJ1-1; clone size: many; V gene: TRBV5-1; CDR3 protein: CASSFGGEGTEAFF
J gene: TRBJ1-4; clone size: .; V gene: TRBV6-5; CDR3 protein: CASSYAGPGPEKLFF
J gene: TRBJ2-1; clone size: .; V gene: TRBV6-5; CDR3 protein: CASSYWGRGGEFF
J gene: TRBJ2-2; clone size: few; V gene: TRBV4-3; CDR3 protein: CASSQAGGPSNTGELFF
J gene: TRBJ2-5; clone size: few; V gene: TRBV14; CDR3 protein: CASSQAGRLETQYF